The 14 T cell receptor beta chains listed next were all sequenced from one sample in a study of T-cell memory formation after mild COVID-19. TCRdb reprocessed the 5' RACE reads via MiXCR and lists one record per CDR3 protein. The table records roughly 86,000 distinct CDR3 sequences, about 16% of them present only once. Sequenced: PBMCs or a T cell subset sorted from them (not recorded which). All receptors derive from a man aged 18 to 35 who had mild COVID-19 (a few samples of this study predate the infection). Cell type and time point are not known.

This clonotype was counted between two and nine times. The J gene is TRBJ1-4, the V gene TRBV6-5; 8 bases line up with TRBD1. Trimming took 3 bases from V and 0 from J; bases not matched to a gene: 6. This CDR3 has 17 residues. From germline, CDR1 is MNHEY and CDR2 SVGAGI. In nucleotides, the CDR3 is TGTGCCAGCAGTTATCACCAGGGGGCGGCAACTAATGAAAAACTGTTTTTT. It yields the protein CASSYHQGAATNEKLFF.

This clonotype has ten or more counts. The chain joins TRBV6-2 or TRBV6-3 to TRBJ2-4; 7 positions match TRBD1. CDR1 is MNHEY and CDR2 is SVGEGT in the germline V gene. V shed 5 bases and J 3 bases; nucleotides not matched to a gene: 10. The CDR3 runs 16 residues. DNA for the CDR3: TGTGCCAGCAGTCCCGTAGACAGGGTGGTCAAAAACATTCAGTACTTC. Translating it yields CASSPVDRVVKNIQYF.

This clonotype was found a few times. This chain uses TRBV6-6 with TRBJ2-7, with TRBD1 as a possible D gene (6 bases). Germline-derived CDR1 and CDR2 are MNHNY and SVGAGI (reference sequence). This CDR3 is built from 12 residues. V dropped 7 bases and J dropped 3 bases, with 10 bases sitting between them. CDR3 DNA: TGTGCCAGCAAGCGAGGGGGCTACGAGCAGTACTTC. As protein: CASKRGGYEQYF.

This clonotype was observed a few times. The CDR3 region has the DNA TGTGCCAGCAGCCAAGCCCTAAGGGACAGGGAAACCGGGGAGCTGTTTTTT. Protein product: CASSQALRDRETGELFF. The genes are TRBV14 and TRBJ2-2, with 9 bases aligning to TRBD1. V was clipped by 1 base and J by 5 bases; unmatched bases: 8. CDR1 SGHDN and CDR2 FVKESK come from the germline V gene. The CDR3 covers 17 residues.

The table lists this clonotype with a few counts. The genes are TRBV7-9 and TRBJ1-1; D uncertain. The CDR3 sequence is 14 residues long. V lost 1 base, J lost 6 bases, and 12 bases lay in between. Germline assignment: CDR1 SEHNR and CDR2 FQNEAQ (reference sequence). Here the CDR3 DNA reads TGTGCCAGCAGCTTAGTCGACGCCTTCTCTGAAGCTTTCTTT. It specifies CASSLVDAFSEAFF. Drawing the rest from reference TRBV7-9 and TRBJ1-1, the complete variable domain is DTGVSQNPRHKITKRGQNVTFRCDPISEHNRLYWYRQTLGQGPEFLTYFQNEAQLEKSRLLSDRFSAERPKGSFSTLEIQRTEQGDSAMYLCASSLVDAFSEAFFGQGTRLTVV.

This clonotype was seen a handful of times. V is TRBV10-3 and J is TRBJ1-1, with a tentative D call TRBD1 (6 bases). Germline values: CDR1 ENHRY, CDR2 SYGVKD. Deletions cut 2 bases from V and 4 bases from J, with 11 bases between. CDR3 size: 14 residues. The DNA for the CDR3 is TGTGCCATCAGTGAGGGGGGGGCTGCCACTGAAGCTTTCTTT. Translated, it gives CAISEGGAATEAFF.

This clonotype was seen a handful of times. The J gene is TRBJ2-5, the V gene TRBV5-1, with D unclear. Germline CDR1 and CDR2: SGHRS and YFSETQ. V was trimmed by 2 bases and J by 4 bases, leaving 18 bases between them. This CDR3 is 16 amino acids long. This CDR3 reads CASSFLGRSFGETQYF. CDR3 DNA: TGCGCCAGCAGCTTTTTAGGTCGTTCCTTTGGAGAGACCCAGTACTTC. Full variable domain (missing parts from reference TRBV5-1 and TRBJ2-5): KAGVTQTPRYLIKTRGQQVTLSCSPISGHRSVSWYQQTPGQGLQFLFEYFSETQRNKGNFPGRFSGRQFSNSRSEMNVSTLELGDSALYLCASSFLGRSFGETQYFGPGTRLLVL.

There are a few counts of this clonotype. The V call is TRBV29-1, the J call TRBJ1-2, with 10 bases that match TRBD1. Germline trimming cut 3 bases from V and 6 bases from J; bases unmatched to any gene: 7. Germline V gene data show CDR1 as SQVTM and CDR2 as ANQGSEA. This CDR3 is built from 14 residues. The CDR3 region is CSVDAGTGVHGYTF. The CDR3 bases are TGCAGCGTTGATGCCGGGACAGGGGTTCATGGCTACACCTTC.

This clonotype was observed a few times. The V and J genes are TRBV19 and TRBJ2-2, with TRBD1 matching 7 bases. J was trimmed by 2 bases and V by 3 bases; bases with no gene match: 12. CDR3 length equals 18 residues. Germline V CDR1 and CDR2: LNHDA, SQIVND (reference sequence). The CDR3 reads CASSILGIQGLNTGELFF. The CDR3 nucleotides read TGTGCCAGTAGTATCCTCGGGATACAGGGGCTTAACACCGGGGAGCTGTTTTTT.

The chain links TRBV7-6 to TRBJ2-7, with 7 nucleotides matching TRBD1. Germline-derived CDR1 and CDR2 are SGHVS and FNYEAQ. Trimming cost V 5 bases and J 3 bases; bases outside gene matches: 7. The CDR3 length is 14 residues. The CDR3 is CASSPGTAHYEQYF. DNA of the CDR3: TGTGCCAGCAGCCCCGGGACAGCCCACTACGAGCAGTACTTC.

This clonotype was seen at least ten times. The chain uses TRBV7-6 and TRBJ2-1, with a tentative D call TRBD2 (6 bases). The CDR3 is made up of 15 amino acids. Germline CDR1 SGHVS, CDR2 FNYEAQ. V lost 4 bases, J lost 10 bases, and 20 bases lay in between. CDR3 residues: CASSSDSSATREQFF. CDR3 DNA: TGTGCCAGCAGCTCCGACTCTAGCGCTACCAGGGAGCAGTTCTTC.

The J gene is TRBJ1-2, the V gene TRBV6-5; tentatively, D is TRBD1 (5 bases). This CDR3 has 13 amino acids. The germline V gene has CDR1 MNHEY and CDR2 SVGAGI. V gave up 6 bases and J gave up 11 bases, with 19 bases separating them. The CDR3 sequence is CASSHGAGERYTF. The DNA of the CDR3 is TGTGCCAGCAGCCACGGGGCGGGCGAAAGGTACACCTTC.

This clonotype was detected only a few times. V is TRBV4-1 and J is TRBJ1-2; TRBD1 aligns across 7 bases. The CDR3 consists of 14 residues. Germline V lookup: CDR1 MGHRA, CDR2 YSYEKL. Trimming at V came to 1 base and at J to 4 bases, leaving 3 bases not matched to a gene. This CDR3 reads CASSQGQGVYGYTF. CDR3 nucleotide sequence: TGCGCCAGCAGCCAAGGACAGGGCGTCTATGGCTACACCTTC.

This rearrangement joins TRBV12-3 or TRBV12-4 to TRBJ1-4, with no clear D. V lost 1 base and J lost 10, with 13 bases in between. The CDR3 extends over 14 amino acids. The CDR3 coding sequence is TGTGCCAGCAGTTTAGTTCGAAGGATTGGAAAACTGTTTTTT. Amino acids: CASSLVRRIGKLFF.